The text below deals with one TCR beta chain. Germline V CDR1 and CDR2: SEHNR, FQNEAQ (reference sequence). The CDR3 runs to 17 residues. Losses at the gene ends were 7 bases for V and 1 base for J; bases not matched to a gene: 10. Using immunoSEQ multiplex PCR, the repertoire was profiled, and TCRdb retains in-frame clones only, with some absent. The sample lists fewer than 200,000 clones, under 85% occurring once. This sample was taken from a study of blood T cell repertoires in COVID-19. The sequenced sample was peripheral blood. V gene TRBV7-9 combines with J gene TRBJ2-5; TRBD2 matches 12 bases. The TCR originated in a woman in her 70s with COVID-19, enrolled during active disease. The CDR3 loop reads CASNDRLAGDLQETQYF. Here the CDR3 DNA reads TGTGCCAGCAACGACCGACTAGCGGGAGACCTCCAAGAGACCCAGTACTTC. The full variable domain, its missing parts supplied by reference TRBV7-9 and TRBJ2-5, is DTGVSQNPRHKITKRGQNVTFRCDPISEHNRLYWYRQTLGQGPEFLTYFQNEAQLEKSRLLSDRFSAERPKGSFSTLEIQRTEQGDSAMYLCASNDRLAGDLQETQYFGPGTRLLVL.